The source of this T cell receptor beta chain is a study of T cells in Graves' hyperthyroidism and ophthalmopathy. RNA transcripts gave rise to amplified TCR beta CDR3 regions. TCR CDR3 underwent first-round RT-PCR with the HTBI primer set. Each CDR3 protein gets one entry after TCRdb re-called the multiplex PCR reads with MiXCR. The profile shows a few hundred thousand distinct CDR3 sequences, about 13% of them singletons. Trimming stripped 5 bases from V and 3 bases from J, with 16 bases between. The V gene's germline CDR1 is MDHEN and CDR2 SYDVKM. The CDR3 totals 15 residues. It was around 11 ml of fresh peripheral blood that supplied the PBMCs. Many counts were recorded for this clonotype. The antigen remains unidentified. Study-wide points: Separation of ophthalmopathy from stable hyperthyroidism was achieved by a 13 V-J model.

The rearrangement links TRBV28 to TRBJ1-1; D call uncertain. Input material: blood. The sequence was obtained from a woman between 18 and 29 years old with Graves' hyperthyroidism. The CDR3 nucleotides are TGTGCCAGCAGTCACAACCTAGTGGCCGACACTGAAGCTTTCTTT. This gives the protein CASSHNLVADTEAFF.